This T cell receptor beta chain is from a study of blood T cell repertoires in COVID-19. TCRdb's table, derived via immunoSEQ multiplex PCR, lists solely in-frame clones and lacks some. The sample holds 200,000 to 300,000 clones, around 88% seen once. The CDR3 is 15 residues long. Germline CDR1 and CDR2: LNHDA and SQIVND (reference sequence). Deletions cut 5 bases from V and 0 bases from J, with 11 bases between. Sequencing was carried out using PBMCs or T cells enriched from blood (not recorded which). This TCR came from a woman in her thirties or forties with acute COVID-19. This rearrangement joins TRBV19 to TRBJ1-3, with D unresolved. CDR3 coding DNA: TGTGCCAGTAGTTCTGCGGGCAGCTCTGGAAACACCATATATTTT. Protein product: CASSSAGSSGNTIYF. Variable domain in full (rest from reference TRBV19 and TRBJ1-3): DGGITQSPKYLFRKEGQNVTLSCEQNLNHDAMYWYRQDPGQGLRLIYYSQIVNDFQKGDIAEGYSVSREKKESFPLTVTSAQKNPTAFYLCASSSAGSSGNTIYFGEGSWLTVV.